The subject of this entry is one T cell receptor (beta chain). Its cognate antigen is unknown. The data derive from a study of T cell repertoires in cytomegalovirus infection. Study-wide background: Selected CMV epitopes included recently identified HLA-C-restricted ones as well as well-studied HLA-B-restricted ones. The public TCR beta signatures pointed to both CMV infection and matching HLA type.

Study findings and constraints: The ex vivo response was dominated by HLA-C-restricted CMV-specific TCR beta clonotypes. Cumulative public TCR beta family frequency identified CMV carriers with the relevant HLA.

The CDR3 runs to 12 residues. V was pared by 0 bases and J by 6 bases, with 6 bases between. The germline V gene has CDR1 DFQATT and CDR2 SNEGSKA (reference sequence). TCRdb called the reads again in MiXCR, with one record for every CDR3 protein. In the table there are some 700,000 distinct CDR3 sequences, around a third of which are singletons. The chain uses TRBV20-1 and TRBJ1-5; D gene ambiguous. The sequences come from cultured PBMCs, collected from culture after CMV antigen stimulation. The receptor's source is a human donor in good health (CMV status not recorded). Some clones in this sample may be carry-over from other donors' samples. CDR3 DNA: TGCAGTGCTAGAGATAGCGGTCAGCCCCAGCATTTT. Amino acids: CSARDSGQPQHF.